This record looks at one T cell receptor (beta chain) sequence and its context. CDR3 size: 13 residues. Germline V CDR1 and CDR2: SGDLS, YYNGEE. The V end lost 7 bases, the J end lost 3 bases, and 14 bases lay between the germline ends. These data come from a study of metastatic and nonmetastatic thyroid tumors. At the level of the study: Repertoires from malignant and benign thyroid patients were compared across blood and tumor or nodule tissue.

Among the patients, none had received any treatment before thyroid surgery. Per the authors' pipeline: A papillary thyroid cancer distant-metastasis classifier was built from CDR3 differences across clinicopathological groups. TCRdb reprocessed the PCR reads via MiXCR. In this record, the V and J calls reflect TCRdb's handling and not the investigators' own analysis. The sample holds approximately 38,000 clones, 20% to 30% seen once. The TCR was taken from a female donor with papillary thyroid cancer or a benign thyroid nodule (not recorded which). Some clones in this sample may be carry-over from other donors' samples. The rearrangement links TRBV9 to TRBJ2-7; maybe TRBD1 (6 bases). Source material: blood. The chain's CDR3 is CASLWTANYEQYF. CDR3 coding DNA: TGTGCCAGCCTTTGGACAGCAAACTACGAGCAGTACTTC.